The sequence of this T cell receptor (beta chain) was determined in a study of long-term antiretroviral therapy in people with HIV. General study results and limits: From about 2003 to 2018, blood was obtained, possibly while participants received older ART regimens.

HIV-positive participants all received treatment in the United States. Survey-level immunoSEQ v3.0 assays were run. Sequencing was intended to reach about 35,000-55,000 T-cell genomes per sample. The method was immunoSEQ multiplex PCR; TCRdb's version includes in-frame clones alone and lacks a portion of them. Seen here are about 26,000 clones, around four fifths observed once, and the top ten hold approximately 15%. The V gene's germline CDR1 is KGHSH and CDR2 LQKENI. The CDR3 spans 16 residues. V was cut by 0 bases and J by 2 bases, with 14 bases left in between. About this clone itself: Its antigen is not known.

Sequenced material: unsorted PBMCs, taken 2.9 years after starting antiretroviral therapy. The V call is TRBV18, the J call TRBJ2-7, with a tentative D call TRBD1 (6 bases). The receptor was isolated from a man aged 50-60 years with HIV. This CDR3 reads CASSPPEKQGTYEQYF. As DNA, the CDR3 is TGTGCCAGCTCACCACCGGAGAAACAGGGAACCTACGAGCAGTACTTC.